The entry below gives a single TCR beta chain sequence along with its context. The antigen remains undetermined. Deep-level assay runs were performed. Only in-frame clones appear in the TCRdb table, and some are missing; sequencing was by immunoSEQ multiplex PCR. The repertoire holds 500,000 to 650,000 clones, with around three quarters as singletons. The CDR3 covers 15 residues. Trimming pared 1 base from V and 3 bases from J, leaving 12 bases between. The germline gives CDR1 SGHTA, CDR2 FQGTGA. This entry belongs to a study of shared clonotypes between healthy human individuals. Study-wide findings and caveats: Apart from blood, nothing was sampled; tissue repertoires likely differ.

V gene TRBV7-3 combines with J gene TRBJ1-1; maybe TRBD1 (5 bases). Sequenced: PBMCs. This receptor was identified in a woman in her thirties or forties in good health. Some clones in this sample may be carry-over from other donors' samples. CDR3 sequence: CASSLNVGGDTEAFF. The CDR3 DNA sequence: TGTGCCAGCAGCTTAAATGTGGGAGGGGACACTGAAGCTTTCTTT.